These 10 T cell receptor beta chains were all obtained from the same sample, sequenced in a study of blood T cell repertoires in COVID-19 (dated by TCRdb to the early 2020s). Library preparation employed the immunoSEQ multiplex PCR assay. TCRdb limited this immuneACCESS table to in-frame rearrangements with V and J called. A share of clones is missing; checked studies link under half to unresolved V genes, and the rest is unexplained. This sample lists 140,000 to 150,000 clones; approximately 79% were detected once. 7% to 9% of the sample is in the top ten clones. Sample: peripheral blood. The receptors here all came from a man aged 45-60 years with active or convalescent COVID-19.

The chain links TRBV14 to TRBJ1-1; 9 bases are shared with TRBD1. Germline V gives CDR1 SGHDN, CDR2 FVKESK. The V gene end was trimmed by 2 bases and the J gene end by 7 bases; junction bases not matched to a gene: 8. This CDR3 is built from 15 residues. The CDR3 loop reads CASSQMDRGGIEAFF. The CDR3 bases are TGTGCCAGCAGCCAAATGGACAGGGGAGGGATTGAAGCTTTCTTT.

CDR3 residues: CASSLGTGNEKLFF. The DNA of the CDR3 is TGTGCCAGCAGCTTAGGAACAGGGAATGAAAAACTGTTTTTT. The chain links TRBV7-9 to TRBJ1-4; a possible D gene is TRBD1 (6 bases). The V end was cut by 1 base, the J end by 5 bases, with 8 bases between. The CDR3 is made up of 14 amino acids. Germline V lookup: CDR1 SEHNR, CDR2 FQNEAQ (reference sequence).

The rearrangement uses TRBV5-1 and TRBJ2-3; 7 nucleotides agree with TRBD2. Germline CDR1 reads SGHRS; CDR2 reads YFSETQ. This CDR3 is 16 amino acids long. J lost 0 bases, V lost 1 base, and 5 bases had no gene match. The CDR3 DNA reads TGCGCCAGCAGCTTGACCCTTAGCGGGAGCACAGATACGCAGTATTTT. It codes for CASSLTLSGSTDTQYF.

This sequence joins TRBV9 and TRBJ2-3, with D maybe TRBD2 (6 bases). The CDR3 has 15 amino acids. V was pared by 3 bases and J by 2 bases, with 13 bases between. Germline-derived CDR1 and CDR2 are SGDLS and YYNGEE. CDR3 region: CASSDIGGYTDTQYF. CDR3 nucleotides: TGTGCCAGCAGCGATATTGGGGGGTACACAGATACGCAGTATTTT.

Details on this clone: A junction end diverges from the germline sequence, so it may reflect a read error. This rearrangement joins TRBV7-7 to TRBJ2-1; 12 bases are a match to TRBD2. The CDR3 runs 15 residues. Germline V gene data show CDR1 as SSHAT and CDR2 as FNYEAQ (reference sequence). The CDR3 DNA follows: TGTGCTAGCAGCCCTCGGACTAGCGGGGTTGGTGAGCAGTTCTTC. It translates to CASSPRTSGVGEQFF.

V is TRBV5-1 and J is TRBJ2-2; 8 bases agree with TRBD2. V shed 2 bases and J 5 bases; nucleotides not matched to a gene: 14. CDR3 length equals 18 residues. CDR1 is SGHRS and CDR2 is YFSETQ in the germline V gene. The CDR3 loop is CASSLGLAGRAGTGELFF. In DNA form, the CDR3 reads TGCGCCAGCAGCTTAGGGCTAGCGGGCCGGGCCGGGACCGGGGAGCTGTTTTTT.

The chain has TRBV11-3 and TRBJ2-3; D perhaps matches TRBD1 (5 bases). Looked up from germline, CDR1 is SGHNT and CDR2 is YENEEA. There are 13 residues in the CDR3. Trimming removed 5 bases at V and 2 bases at J, with 8 bases between. CDR3 sequence: CASSPGITDTQYF. CDR3 DNA: TGTGCCAGCAGCCCAGGGATCACAGATACGCAGTATTTT.

This clone turned up a few times. The chain carries TRBV4-2 and TRBJ2-3; no reliable D call. Deletions cut 0 bases from V and 4 bases from J, with 5 bases between. Looked up from germline, CDR1 is LGHNA and CDR2 is YNFKEQ. The CDR3 is made up of 13 amino acids. CDR3 in amino acids: CASSQDLPDTQYF. The CDR3 DNA follows: TGTGCCAGCAGCCAAGACCTCCCAGATACGCAGTATTTT.

This clone was counted a single time. CDR3 protein: CASSLAATDLSPLHF. DNA of the CDR3: TGTGCCAGCAGCTTAGCCGCGACAGATCTTTCACCCCTCCACTTT. This sequence joins TRBV7-2 and TRBJ1-6; perhaps TRBD1 as D (5 bases). V was clipped by 0 bases and J by 9 bases, with 12 bases between them. Germline CDR1 is SGHTA and CDR2 is FQGNSA. The CDR3 covers 15 residues.

This clone was seen once. J is TRBJ1-4 and V is TRBV9; D not certain. CDR1 and CDR2 from the germline V gene are SGDLS and YYNGEE. The CDR3 loop spans 14 amino acids. V dropped 2 bases and J dropped 2 bases, with 7 bases sitting between them. The CDR3 loop is CASSVSGTNEKLFF. CDR3 coding DNA: TGTGCCAGCAGCGTGAGCGGGACTAATGAAAAACTGTTTTTT.